A single sample is the source of the 11 T cell receptor beta chains below, sequenced in a study of blood T cells in healthy people across ages. A sample-barcoded 5' primer and a J-beta primer mix were used in a second PCR of about 6 to 11 cycles. TCRdb fed the 5' RACE reads into MiXCR, producing one record per CDR3 protein. The data contain around 1,100,000 distinct CDR3 sequences, roughly two fifths of them singletons. The sample was blood. The source is a man aged 18 to 29 in good health.

This clonotype has more than one count but fewer than ten. The chain uses TRBV7-2 and TRBJ2-5, with unresolved D. V lost 5 bases, J lost 3 bases, and 7 bases lay in between. Germline V lookup: CDR1 SGHTA, CDR2 FQGNSA. This CDR3 has 12 residues. CDR3 protein: CASSPVEETQYF. The CDR3 nucleotides are TGTGCCAGCAGCCCCGTCGAAGAGACCCAGTACTTC.

This clonotype was counted a few times. The chain recombines TRBV27 with TRBJ2-7; maybe TRBD1 (7 bases). Trimming pared 2 bases from V and 1 base from J, leaving 12 bases between. Germline V CDR1 and CDR2: MNHEY, SMNVEV (reference sequence). This CDR3 has 15 amino acids. CDR3 amino acids: CASSLRAGGSYEQYF. CDR3 bases: TGTGCCAGCAGTTTAAGGGCAGGGGGGTCCTACGAGCAGTACTTC.

The V and J genes are TRBV9 and TRBJ2-1; D is perhaps TRBD1 (6 bases). The J call is uncertain, as TRBJ2-7 better fits the DNA end. This CDR3 contains 15 residues. Germline CDR1 reads SGDLS; CDR2 reads YYNGEE. The CDR3 bases are TGTGCCAGCAGCCCCCGACAGGCGCATTCCAATGAGCAGTACTTC. It is translated as CASSPRQAHSNEQYF.

For this clonotype: This may be a read error, as it is one base from a much larger clone. This chain joins TRBV6-5 and TRBJ1-2, with D possibly being TRBD1 (6 bases). The CDR3 has 15 amino acids. V shed 5 bases and J shed 6 bases, with 19 bases lying between them. Germline lookup yields CDR1 MNHEY and CDR2 SVGAGI. CDR3 sequence reads: CASSLRGRPGHGYTF. The CDR3 bases are TGTGCCAGCAGTCTTAGGGGGAGACCTGGCCATGGCTACACCTTC.

The chain couples TRBV6-5 to TRBJ1-1; D may be TRBD1 (5 bases). Deletions cut 10 bases from V and 0 bases from J, with 12 bases between. Germline-derived CDR1 and CDR2 are MNHEY and SVGAGI. The CDR3 runs to 13 residues. The CDR3 sequence is CATYRQLNTEAFF. The CDR3 nucleotides read TGTGCCACCTATCGACAGTTGAACACTGAAGCTTTCTTT.

In regard to this clonotype: A single base separates this from a much larger clone, so it may be a read error. The chain uses TRBV6-6 and TRBJ2-4; tentatively, D is TRBD1 (6 bases). The CDR3 covers 17 residues. Trimming removed 1 base from V and 5 bases from J, with 18 bases in between. Per the germline V gene, CDR1 is MNHNY and CDR2 is SVGAGI (reference sequence). Here the CDR3 DNA reads TGTGCCAGCAGTTACTACCTGGGGCAGACAGGACAAAACATTCAGTACTTC. Translated: CASSYYLGQTGQNIQYF.

The chain couples TRBV12-3 or TRBV12-4 to TRBJ1-1; D gene uncertain. V lost 6 bases and J lost 8, with 10 bases in between. This CDR3 comprises 11 residues. The CDR3 loop reads CASSRAEEAFF. The CDR3 DNA is TGTGCCAGCAGCCGGGCCGAGGAAGCTTTCTTT.

This clonotype was recorded only once. This chain uses TRBV6-2 or TRBV6-3 with TRBJ2-3, with a possible D match to TRBD2 (5 bases). V lost 8 bases, J lost 0 bases, and 12 bases lay in between. CDR3 length: 14 amino acids. Germline loops: CDR1 MNHEY, CDR2 SVGEGT. In nucleotides, the CDR3 is TGTGCCAGCCTTAAGCGGAGTAGCACAGATACGCAGTATTTT. This translates into CASLKRSSTDTQYF.

This chain connects TRBV9 to TRBJ2-1, with TRBD2 matching over 11 bases. Germline values: CDR1 SGDLS, CDR2 YYNGEE. The ends lost 0 bases at V and 9 bases at J; junction bases unmatched: 8. This CDR3 is built from 16 residues. In nucleotides, the CDR3 is TGTGCCAGCAGCGTAGGGGTAGCGGGGGGGAACAGTGAGCAGTTCTTC. Translating it yields CASSVGVAGGNSEQFF.

The chain employs TRBV3-1 and TRBJ1-5, with a tentative D call TRBD1 (5 bases). The V end lost 3 bases, the J end lost 3 bases, and 9 bases lay between the germline ends. The CDR3 is 14 residues long. Germline CDR1 LGHDT, CDR2 YNNKEL (reference sequence). The CDR3 DNA follows: TGTGCCAGCAGCCAGTCAGGGTTCAATCAGCCCCAGCATTTT. It yields the protein CASSQSGFNQPQHF.

This clonotype occurred a few times. The V gene is TRBV4-2, the J gene TRBJ2-3, with 8 bases aligning to TRBD1. The CDR3 has 17 amino acids. CDR1 and CDR2 from the germline V gene are LGHNA and YNFKEQ. Trimming took 0 bases from V and 3 from J; bases not matched to a gene: 8. The CDR3 loop is CASSQDPGTGITDTQYF. For the CDR3, the DNA is TGTGCCAGCAGCCAAGATCCCGGGACAGGTATAACAGATACGCAGTATTTT.